The clone carrying this T cell receptor beta chain appeared a few times. Its target is unknown. The sample belongs to a study of identical twins. TCRdb re-analysed the 5' RACE reads in MiXCR, keeping a single row per CDR3 protein. The sample consists of about 190,000 distinct CDR3 sequences, roughly 15% of them appearing once. Per the germline V gene, CDR1 is KGHSH and CDR2 is LQKENI. This CDR3 has 18 residues. The V gene end was trimmed by 2 bases and the J gene end by 3 bases; junction bases not matched to a gene: 14. Overall study results and limits: Carriage of fewer insertions was seen in abundant cord blood beta clonotypes, whereas memory repertoires showed none. Models, which agreed with sharing between unrelated individuals, nonetheless underestimated the out-of-frame TCR alpha sharing seen in monozygotic twins.

Another study also made use of these data, one on T cells expressing NK-cell markers. Per that study: Certain NKG2C+ T cell clones were expanded, and their HCMV specificity remained unclear.

The chain is built from TRBV18 and TRBJ2-5; 8 bases map to TRBD1. This clonotype was obtained from a woman aged 18-30 years in good health. What was sequenced was CD8+ T cells sorted from blood. Written as DNA, the CDR3 is TGTGCCAGCTCACCAAACGACGGGACAGGTGGCCCGAAAGAGACCCAGTACTTC. This codes for CASSPNDGTGGPKETQYF.